These 20 T cell receptor beta chains were all obtained from the same sample, sequenced in a study of blood T cells in healthy people across ages. The use of a sample-barcoded 5' primer and a J-beta primer mix characterized a second PCR of roughly 6 to 12 cycles. TCRdb analysed the 5' RACE reads with MiXCR anew, one entry per CDR3 protein. Seen here are about 1.8 million distinct CDR3 sequences, approximately 50% observed once, and the top ten hold roughly 2%. Sequences were obtained from blood. The receptors derive from a middle-aged woman in good health.

This clonotype has more than one count but fewer than ten. This rearrangement joins TRBV7-2 to TRBJ1-2, with D perhaps TRBD1 (5 bases). From germline, CDR1 is SGHTA and CDR2 FQGNSA. The CDR3 contains 13 residues. The V end was cut by 3 bases, the J end by 7 bases, with 12 bases between. The CDR3 coding sequence is TGTGCCAGCAGCTTCGGGACTGAGAGTGGCTACACCTTC. Encoded protein: CASSFGTESGYTF.

The chain combines TRBV12-3 or TRBV12-4 with TRBJ1-1; D ambiguous. The length of the CDR3 is 12 residues. Trimming stripped 3 bases from V and 4 bases from J, with 6 bases between. The CDR3 DNA reads as TGTGCCAGCAGTTTTATTCCCACTGAAGCTTTCTTT. The encoded protein is CASSFIPTEAFF.

The V call is TRBV7-2, the J call TRBJ1-2, with 7 bases fitting TRBD1. CDR3 length equals 16 residues. Germline assignment: CDR1 SGHTA and CDR2 FQGNSA. Unmatched junction bases numbered 14, after V lost 5 bases and J lost 5 bases. The DNA for the CDR3 is TGTGCCAGCAGCCGGTATGTAGGAGAGGGACAGTATGGCTACACCTTC. Translation: CASSRYVGEGQYGYTF. Looking up the rest from reference TRBV7-2 and TRBJ1-2 gives the full variable domain: GAGVSQSPSNKVTEKGKDVELRCDPISGHTALYWYRQSLGQGLEFLIYFQGNSAPDKSGLPSDRFSAERTGGSVSTLTIQRTQQEDSAVYLCASSRYVGEGQYGYTFGSGTRLTVV.

This clonotype was detected a few times. The chain uses TRBV4-2 and TRBJ1-6; 7 bases line up with TRBD1. The germline V gene has CDR1 LGHNA and CDR2 YNFKEQ. V was clipped by 3 bases and J by 7 bases; unmatched bases: 9. The CDR3 runs to 16 residues. The CDR3 DNA is TGTGCCAGCAGCCAGATTCCGGGACAGACAAATTCACCCCTCCACTTT. This translates into CASSQIPGQTNSPLHF.

This rearrangement joins TRBV5-6 to TRBJ1-1, with D unclear. From germline, CDR1 is SGHDT and CDR2 YYEEEE. Trimming stripped 2 bases from V and 1 base from J, with 9 bases between. CDR3 length: 14 amino acids. The CDR3 coding sequence is TGTGCCAGCAGCTTTGGTGCAGGGAACACTGAAGCTTTCTTT. Translated: CASSFGAGNTEAFF.

This clonotype has only a few counts. The rearrangement joins TRBV9 to TRBJ1-2; D remains unclear. CDR1 SGDLS and CDR2 YYNGEE come from the germline V gene. The V and J ends lost 4 bases and 7 bases respectively, with 20 bases between them. This CDR3 is 15 amino acids long. The CDR3 DNA reads TGTGCCAGCAGCAGAGACGAAGTCGGCCGCGGTGGCTACACCTTC. It specifies CASSRDEVGRGGYTF. Combining the CDR3 with reference TRBV9 and TRBJ1-2 gives the whole variable domain DSGVTQTPKHLITATGQRVTLRCSPRSGDLSVYWYQQSLDQGLQFLIQYYNGEERAKGNILERFSAQQFPDLHSELNLSSLELGDSALYFCASSRDEVGRGGYTFGSGTRLTVV.

The V and J genes are TRBV6-5 and TRBJ2-7; TRBD1 matches at 9 bases. The V and J ends lost 5 bases and 3 bases, in that order; junction bases with no gene match: 5. Germline-derived CDR1 and CDR2 are MNHEY and SVGAGI. The CDR3 spans 14 residues. The CDR3 region has the DNA TGTGCCAGCAGTGGGCGACAGGGGGGCTACGAGCAGTACTTC. As protein: CASSGRQGGYEQYF.

Only a few counts were recorded for this clonotype. The J gene is TRBJ1-2, the V gene TRBV20-1; no firm D call. The CDR3 is 14 amino acids. From germline, CDR1 is DFQATT and CDR2 SNEGSKA (reference sequence). Trimming removed 6 bases from V and 5 bases from J, with 19 bases in between. The DNA of the CDR3 is TGCAGTGCCATAAGGACCGACGAGAATTATGGCTACACCTTC. Its translation is CSAIRTDENYGYTF.

The chain combines TRBV12-3 or TRBV12-4 with TRBJ1-1; D gene uncertain. Between the trimmed V and J ends, which lost 5 bases and 3 bases, there was a span of 13 bases. This CDR3 contains 14 residues. The CDR3 loop reads CASSGLGTYTEAFF. The DNA of the CDR3 is TGTGCCAGCAGTGGTCTTGGAACCTACACTGAAGCTTTCTTT.

The chain joins TRBV6-6 to TRBJ1-2; 9 nucleotides line up with TRBD1. The CDR3 has 12 residues. Germline assignment: CDR1 MNHNY and CDR2 SVGAGI (reference sequence). V trimming: 10 bases; J trimming: 8 bases; junction bases outside the gene matches: 8. CDR3 nucleotide sequence: TGTGCCACCCGGACAGGGGATCGAGGCTACACCTTC. This gives the protein CATRTGDRGYTF.

The rearrangement uses TRBV4-2 and TRBJ2-5; 9 bases line up with TRBD2. CDR1 and CDR2 (germline): LGHNA, YNFKEQ. After removal of 0 bases from V and 4 bases from J, the junction contained 9 bases not matched to a gene. This CDR3 contains 17 residues. The CDR3 spells CASSQDHQRAGGETQYF. CDR3 in DNA: TGTGCCAGCAGCCAAGATCACCAGCGAGCGGGGGGAGAGACCCAGTACTTC.

The rearrangement uses TRBV15 and TRBJ2-5; 8 positions agree with TRBD2. Per the germline V gene, CDR1 is LNHNV and CDR2 is YYDKDF (reference sequence). The CDR3 spans 17 residues. The ends lost 3 bases at V and 0 bases at J; junction bases unmatched: 9. In DNA, the CDR3 is TGTGCCACCAGCAGTCCACTAGCGGAAAAGTACCAAGAGACCCAGTACTTC. Its translation is CATSSPLAEKYQETQYF.

The chain uses TRBV20-1 and TRBJ2-5, with 12 bases fitting TRBD1. CDR1 and CDR2 (germline): DFQATT, SNEGSKA (reference sequence). With 1 base clipped from V and 5 bases from J, the junction kept 5 bases outside the gene matches. This CDR3 spans 15 amino acids. CDR3 DNA: TGCAGTGCTAGAGTGGGGACAGGGGGCGCGGAGACCCAGTACTTC. Amino acid sequence: CSARVGTGGAETQYF.

This rearrangement joins TRBV5-1 to TRBJ2-7, with 15 nucleotides matching TRBD2. CDR1 and CDR2 from the germline V gene are SGHRS and YFSETQ. Trimming took 4 bases from V and 1 from J; bases not matched to a gene: 9. The CDR3 contains 18 residues. The CDR3 protein is CASSPGLAGGPGSYEQYF. CDR3 in DNA: TGCGCCAGCAGCCCAGGACTAGCGGGGGGGCCCGGGTCCTACGAGCAGTACTTC.

The gene calls are TRBV7-3 and TRBJ2-1; the D call may be TRBD1 or TRBD2 (5 bases each). Deletions cut 3 bases from V and 10 bases from J, with 10 bases between. The germline gives CDR1 SGHTA, CDR2 FQGTGA. This CDR3 is 12 amino acids long. Here the CDR3 DNA reads TGTGCCAGCAGCTTCGATGGGACGGAGCAGTTCTTC. It specifies CASSFDGTEQFF.

The chain recombines TRBV27 with TRBJ2-5; D possibly corresponds to TRBD2 (5 bases). Germline loops: CDR1 MNHEY, CDR2 SMNVEV (reference sequence). The CDR3 spans 14 residues. V lost 5 bases and J lost 4, with 14 bases in between. CDR3 residues: CASSRRSPRETQYF. CDR3 in DNA: TGTGCCAGCAGTCGGAGGAGTCCTCGAGAGACCCAGTACTTC.

The chain combines TRBV7-9 with TRBJ2-7; 7 bases agree with TRBD1. The CDR3 contains 13 residues. With V trimmed by 7 bases and J by 2 bases, 5 bases remained unmatched. CDR1 and CDR2 from the germline V gene are SEHNR and FQNEAQ (reference sequence). CDR3 sequence (DNA): TGTGCCAGCAACAAGGGGGCAACCTACGAGCAGTACTTC. Translating it yields CASNKGATYEQYF.

This clonotype has only a few counts. J is TRBJ2-5 and V is TRBV7-9, with a tentative D call TRBD2 (7 bases). Germline CDR1 reads SEHNR; CDR2 reads FQNEAQ (reference sequence). The CDR3 has 16 amino acids. The V gene lost 1 base and the J gene lost 7 bases, with 19 bases spanning the gap. The CDR3 sequence: CASSLEPAQGRVTQYF. The CDR3 bases are TGTGCCAGCAGCTTAGAACCCGCGCAGGGGAGGGTGACCCAGTACTTC.

The table lists this clonotype with a few counts. The J gene is TRBJ2-7, the V gene TRBV7-2; TRBD1 matches at 9 bases. The CDR3 is made up of 16 amino acids. V shed 5 bases and J 1 base; nucleotides not matched to a gene: 9. Germline CDR1 and CDR2: SGHTA and FQGNSA. The CDR3 protein is CASSTPPGQGSYEQYF. The CDR3 DNA follows: TGTGCCAGCAGCACCCCACCGGGACAGGGATCCTACGAGCAGTACTTC.

The rearrangement joins TRBV6-6 to TRBJ2-3; 11 bases fit TRBD1. Looked up from germline, CDR1 is MNHNY and CDR2 is SVGAGI (reference sequence). The CDR3 loop spans 16 amino acids. With V trimmed by 2 bases and J by 3 bases, 4 bases remained unmatched. As DNA, the CDR3 is TGTGCCAGCAGTTACCCGGGACAGGGGGTGACAGATACGCAGTATTTT. The encoded protein is CASSYPGQGVTDTQYF.